This record covers a single T cell receptor (beta chain). Its specificity is unknown. The table came from immunoSEQ multiplex PCR; TCRdb's copy has only in-frame clones and leaves some out. Here the sample spans roughly 24,000 clones, about 90% being singletons. CDR3 length equals 15 residues. V was clipped by 3 bases and J by 4 bases; unmatched bases: 6. Germline CDR1 is SGHNT and CDR2 is YENEEA. This sample was included in a study of B cell selection in AIRE deficiency. General study points: Patient Tconv and Treg cells showed healthy-like TCRBV usage, CDR3 length, diversity. Shorter CDR3s marked shared Treg sequences, biased toward few non-templated insertions.

Sorted regulatory T cells were CD4-positive, CD25-high and CD127-low or negative. The clonotype originates from a human donor in good health. Material: CD4+CD25+ Tregs sorted from PBMCs. This chain connects TRBV11-3 to TRBJ2-1, with 7 bases aligning to TRBD2. CDR3 sequence reads: CASSFRLAKYNEQFF. CDR3 coding DNA: TGTGCCAGCAGCTTTCGACTAGCCAAATACAATGAGCAGTTCTTC.